The clone carrying this T cell receptor (beta chain) was seen many times. No antigen is known for it. This sample was taken from a study of T cells in Graves' hyperthyroidism and ophthalmopathy. Looking at the study overall: Specimen type is peripheral blood, collected at initial diagnosis prior to any treatment. Study-wide results and caveats: Researchers report that a 13 V-J model separated ophthalmopathy from stable hyperthyroidism.

Isolation of PBMCs was performed on 9.5 to 10 ml fresh peripheral blood. Authors of the study amplified TCR beta CDR3 regions from RNA transcripts. The study used the HTBI primer set for a first-round RT-PCR of the TCR CDR3. TCRdb recomputed calls from the multiplex PCR reads with MiXCR, one row per CDR3 protein. The table includes roughly 740,000 distinct CDR3 sequences, around 15% detected once. CDR3 length equals 13 residues. V gave up 6 bases and J gave up 3 bases, with 12 bases separating them. The chain uses TRBV12-3 or TRBV12-4 and TRBJ2-7; maybe TRBD1 (6 bases). This sequence originates from a man younger than 30 with Graves' hyperthyroidism. Sequenced sample: blood. As DNA, the CDR3 is TGTGCCAGCAGCCCCATCAGGGGCTACGAGCAGTACTTC. This sequence encodes CASSPIRGYEQYF.